What follows describes a single TCR beta chain. What it binds is not known. Per the germline V gene, CDR1 is MNHEY and CDR2 is SVGAGI. V lost 2 bases to trimming and J lost 5 bases; unmatched junction nucleotides: 6. The CDR3 runs to 16 residues. The source of the sample is a study of T cells in localized non-small cell lung cancer. The study's findings and limits: Uninvolved adjacent lung showed peak T cell clonality, exceeding tumor. Tumor samples were not multi-region, leaving intratumor heterogeneity unexcluded. Higher T cell density in the blood was associated with longer overall survival, whereas higher adjacent-lung clonality associated with shorter survival. A median of around 60 of the top 100 tumor clones appeared in adjacent lung, which was paired and uninvolved.

Assay used: immunoSEQ multiplex PCR; TCRdb lists only in-frame clones, some missing. The table lists under 35,000 clones, 92% of them singletons. The sequencing here drew on peripheral blood mononuclear cells, taken before any cancer treatment. The clonotype comes from a woman aged 35-70 years with stage III lung adenocarcinoma. The rearrangement links TRBV6-5 to TRBJ2-2; 9 nucleotides line up with TRBD1. The CDR3 bases are TGTGCCAGCAGTTACCCAACAGGGGGCGATACCGGGGAGCTGTTTTTT. Its protein product is CASSYPTGGDTGELFF.